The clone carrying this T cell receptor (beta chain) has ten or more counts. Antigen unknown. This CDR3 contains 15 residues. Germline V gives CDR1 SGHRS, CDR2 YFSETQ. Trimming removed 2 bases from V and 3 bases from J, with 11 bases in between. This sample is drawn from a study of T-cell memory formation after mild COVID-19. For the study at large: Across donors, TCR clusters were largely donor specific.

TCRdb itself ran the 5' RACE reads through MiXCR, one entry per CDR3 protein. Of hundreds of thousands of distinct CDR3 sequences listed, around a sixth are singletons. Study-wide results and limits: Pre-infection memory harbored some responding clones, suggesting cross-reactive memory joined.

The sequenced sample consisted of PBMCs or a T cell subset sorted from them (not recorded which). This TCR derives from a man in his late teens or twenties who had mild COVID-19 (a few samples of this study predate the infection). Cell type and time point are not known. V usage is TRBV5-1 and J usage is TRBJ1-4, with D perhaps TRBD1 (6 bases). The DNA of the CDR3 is TGCGCCAGCAGCTTTTTACAGGGAGCTAATGAAAAACTGTTTTTT. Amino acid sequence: CASSFLQGANEKLFF.